This paragraph covers one TCR beta chain sequence. This specimen belongs to a study of blood T cell repertoires in COVID-19. Study context: The United States, Italy and Spain supplied acute and convalescent COVID-19 samples. In each case, the material was cDNA or gDNA derived from T cells, B-cell-depleted T cells, or PBMCs.

Authors' analysis steps: Reference gene primer amplification gave nucleated cell count estimates. Generated by immunoSEQ multiplex PCR, the TCRdb table keeps only in-frame clones and is missing some. V, J and clone size derive from that table, while D and trimming were established from the DNA sequence. The top ten hold 7.5% to 9% of the sample, which has about 120,000 clones, 80% to 90% seen once. This CDR3 is built from 14 residues. The V end was cut by 4 bases, the J end by 5 bases, with 14 bases between. The germline V gene encodes CDR1 SGHNT and CDR2 YYREEE (reference sequence). The chain recombines TRBV5-4 with TRBJ2-3; possible D gene TRBD2, 6 bases. The sample was peripheral blood. The sequence came from a man in his sixties or seventies who had recovered from COVID-19. The CDR3 bases are TGTGCCAGCAGCGACAGACTAGAGGGAGATACGCAGTATTTT. Translation: CASSDRLEGDTQYF. Variable domain in full (rest from reference TRBV5-4 and TRBJ2-3): ETGVTQSPTHLIKTRGQQVTLRCSSQSGHNTVSWYQQALGQGPQFIFQYYREEENGRGNFPPRFSGLQFPNYSSELNVNALELDDSALYLCASSDRLEGDTQYFGPGTRLTVL.